A single sample is the source of the 7 T cell receptor beta chains below, sequenced in a study of shared clonotypes between healthy human individuals. Data came from immunoSEQ multiplex PCR; TCRdb stores just in-frame clones and leaves some out. The sample lists over 100,000 clones; about 70% were seen once. Sequencing was carried out using memory CD8+ T cells sorted from blood. Specified subset: CD45RO+ cells pooled with CCR7-negative TemRA cells. All receptors derive from a woman under 40 in good health.

The chain uses TRBV28 and TRBJ2-7; D gene ambiguous. V gave up 3 bases and J gave up 4 bases, with 10 bases separating them. Germline CDR1 and CDR2: MDHEN and SYDVKM. The CDR3 is 13 residues long. This CDR3 is CASSFFRAYEQYF. As DNA, the CDR3 is TGTGCCAGCAGTTTTTTTCGGGCTTACGAGCAGTACTTC.

The chain joins TRBV7-9 to TRBJ1-1; TRBD1 is a possible D gene (5 bases). Germline V gives CDR1 SEHNR, CDR2 FQNEAQ (reference sequence). With 5 bases removed from V and 4 bases from J, the gap between germline ends came to 17 bases. The CDR3 is 15 residues long. CDR3 residues: CASSPVLDSGTEAFF. The CDR3 coding sequence is TGTGCCAGCAGCCCCGTCCTCGACAGCGGCACTGAAGCTTTCTTT. Filled out from reference TRBV7-9 and TRBJ1-1, the complete variable domain reads DTGVSQNPRHKITKRGQNVTFRCDPISEHNRLYWYRQTLGQGPEFLTYFQNEAQLEKSRLLSDRFSAERPKGSFSTLEIQRTEQGDSAMYLCASSPVLDSGTEAFFGQGTRLTVV.

The CDR3 is CSVWDRGSNTEAFF. CDR3 DNA: TGCAGCGTCTGGGACAGGGGATCGAACACTGAAGCTTTCTTT. The V call is TRBV29-1, the J call TRBJ1-1; 10 positions match TRBD1. V was clipped by 6 bases and J by 1 base; unmatched bases: 5. The CDR3 is 14 residues long. Germline values: CDR1 SQVTM, CDR2 ANQGSEA.

The chain is built from TRBV7-8 and TRBJ2-1, with unresolved D. CDR1 SGHVS and CDR2 FQNEAQ come from the germline V gene. The CDR3 has 15 amino acids. Trimming took off 5 bases at V and 7 bases at J, with 18 bases between the two ends. The chain's CDR3 is CASSQYDGPSNEQFF. In DNA form, the CDR3 reads TGTGCCAGCAGCCAATACGACGGCCCATCAAATGAGCAGTTCTTC.

The chain combines TRBV27 with TRBJ1-2, with a tentative D call TRBD1 (5 bases). Germline V lookup: CDR1 MNHEY, CDR2 SMNVEV (reference sequence). This CDR3 is built from 12 residues. V was shortened by 8 bases and J by 11 bases, with 18 bases between the two germline ends. CDR3 loop: CASLRDRTFYTF. In DNA form, the CDR3 reads TGTGCCAGCTTACGGGACCGCACCTTTTACACCTTC.

This clone is deemed medium-sized. The J gene is TRBJ2-7, the V gene TRBV10-3; the D gene is possibly TRBD2 (6 bases). The CDR3 loop spans 16 amino acids. V lost 4 bases, J lost 0 bases, and 16 bases lay in between. Germline-derived CDR1 and CDR2 are ENHRY and SYGVKD. The CDR3 nucleotides read TGTGCCATCAGTGCGGGACTCAAAACCAGCTCCTACGAGCAGTACTTC. Residues: CAISAGLKTSSYEQYF.

Worth noting for this clone: A far larger clone is a single base away, which makes a read error likely. This chain connects TRBV7-7 to TRBJ2-7; 10 bases map to TRBD2. CDR1 is SSHAT and CDR2 is FNYEAQ in the germline V gene (reference sequence). The CDR3 covers 16 residues. CDR3 residues: CASSQGLAVSSYEQYF. The CDR3 nucleotides read TGCGCCAGCAGCCAAGGACTAGCGGTTTCATCCTACGAGCAGTACTTC.